This T cell receptor (beta chain) originates from a study of identical twins. The CDR3 has 12 amino acids. Germline V gene data show CDR1 as DFQATT and CDR2 as SNEGSKA (reference sequence). With V trimmed by 1 base and J by 8 bases, 3 bases remained unmatched. This clonotype has at least ten counts. TCRdb processed the 5' RACE reads anew with MiXCR; each CDR3 protein has one entry. The table lists around 230,000 distinct CDR3 sequences, about 6.7% of them singletons, with less than 15% in the top ten. These data were also reused for a study on T cells expressing NK-cell markers.

The TCR comes from a woman aged 18 to 35 in good health. The source material was CD8+ T cells sorted from blood. This sequence joins TRBV20-1 and TRBJ1-1; TRBD1 matches 8 bases. The chain's CDR3 is CSARGQGSEAFF. As DNA, the CDR3 is TGCAGTGCTAGAGGACAGGGGTCGGAAGCTTTCTTT.